Below, 26 T cell receptor beta chains from the same sample are listed, as sequenced in a study of radiotherapy plus CTLA-4 blockade in lung cancer. The data were produced by immunoSEQ multiplex PCR, yet TCRdb's version contains in-frame clones alone and is incomplete. The sample yields roughly 120,000 clones, about 77% seen once. The sequencing used peripheral blood, collected from a patient treated with radiotherapy plus ipilimumab. Every receptor here comes from a human donor with non-small cell lung cancer who had a partial response to radiotherapy plus ipilimumab.

This chain connects TRBV28 to TRBJ2-7, with 7 bases fitting TRBD1. The germline gives CDR1 MDHEN, CDR2 SYDVKM. V lost 8 bases and J lost 4; bases outside the gene matches: 5. CDR3 length: 12 residues. This chain's CDR3 is CASRQGAYEQYF. In DNA form, the CDR3 reads TGTGCCAGCCGACAGGGTGCTTACGAGCAGTACTTC.

The CDR3 nucleotides read TGTGCCAGTAGTATCCGACAGGCTATGTCTACTGGGGCCAACGTCCTGACTTTC. This encodes CASSIRQAMSTGANVLTF. V and J are TRBV19 and TRBJ2-6; D is perhaps TRBD1 (6 bases). The CDR3 covers 18 residues. Trimming left V 3 bases short and J 2 bases short, with 17 bases between. Germline CDR1 is LNHDA and CDR2 is SQIVND (reference sequence).

The chain carries TRBV7-9 and TRBJ1-5; D might be TRBD1 (5 bases). This CDR3 has 16 amino acids. The V gene's germline CDR1 is SEHNR and CDR2 FQNEAQ (reference sequence). Trimming pared 1 base from V and 3 bases from J, leaving 13 bases between. CDR3 sequence: CASSLGRASINQPQHF. Here the CDR3 DNA reads TGTGCCAGCAGCTTAGGCAGGGCTTCGATCAATCAGCCCCAGCATTTT.

V usage is TRBV28 and J usage is TRBJ1-5; possibly TRBD1 for D (6 bases). Germline V gene lookup returns CDR1 MDHEN and CDR2 SYDVKM. Trimming stripped 5 bases from V and 3 bases from J, with 17 bases between. The CDR3 totals 16 residues. The CDR3 bases are TGTGCCAGCAGTCTACCCGGGGGGGGGCTCAATCAGCCCCAGCATTTT. As protein: CASSLPGGGLNQPQHF. Full variable domain (missing parts from reference TRBV28 and TRBJ1-5): DVKVTQSSRYLVKRTGEKVFLECVQDMDHENMFWYRQDPGLGLRLIYFSYDVKMKEKGDIPEGYSVSREKKERFSLILESASTNQTSMYLCASSLPGGGLNQPQHFGDGTRLSIL.

V is TRBV5-1 and J is TRBJ1-2, with D possibly matching TRBD1 (5 bases). The V gene lost 6 bases and the J gene lost 3 bases, with 15 bases spanning the gap. CDR3 length: 14 amino acids. Germline CDR1 reads SGHRS; CDR2 reads YFSETQ. The CDR3 DNA reads TGCGCCAGCAATGATGGGGCGCAGCACTATGGCTACACCTTC. This translates into CASNDGAQHYGYTF.

This chain uses TRBV30 with TRBJ1-2, with TRBD1 as a possible D gene (5 bases). The V gene's germline CDR1 is GTSNPN and CDR2 SVGIG (reference sequence). V was trimmed by 2 bases and J by 1 base, leaving 11 bases between them. There are 14 residues in the CDR3. DNA of the CDR3: TGTGCCTGGAGTCGACAGAATAATAACTATGGCTACACCTTC. This codes for CAWSRQNNNYGYTF.

The V gene is TRBV29-1, the J gene TRBJ2-1, with 9 bases matching TRBD1. Germline V gene sequence: CDR1 SQVTM, CDR2 ANQGSEA. V gave up 7 bases and J gave up 3 bases; unmatched junction bases: 13. This CDR3 has 16 residues. The CDR3 protein is CSAIKQGASVYNEQFF. CDR3 DNA: TGCAGCGCTATCAAACAGGGGGCTTCTGTCTACAATGAGCAGTTCTTC.

This rearrangement joins TRBV6-5 to TRBJ2-7; 7 positions match TRBD2. Trimming removed 9 bases from V and 5 bases from J; junction bases left unmatched: 13. This CDR3 contains 14 residues. Per the germline V gene, CDR1 is MNHEY and CDR2 is SVGAGI. The CDR3 coding sequence is TGTGCCAGTCTTAAATGGCGGGAGTCCGACGAGCAGTACTTC. Translating it yields CASLKWRESDEQYF.

V is TRBV5-4 and J is TRBJ2-3, with 7 bases fitting TRBD2. There are 16 residues in the CDR3. Per germline, CDR1 SGHNT and CDR2 YYREEE (reference sequence). The V and J ends lost 0 bases and 10 bases, in that order; junction bases with no gene match: 14. DNA for the CDR3: TGTGCCAGCAGCTTGGCAAGGGCTAGCGGAGTGAGCTCGCAGTATTTT. Encoded protein: CASSLARASGVSSQYF.

The chain uses TRBV7-9 and TRBJ2-3, with D hard to call. Per germline, CDR1 SEHNR and CDR2 FQNEAQ (reference sequence). The germline V and J ends were trimmed by 2 bases and 2 bases, with 14 bases remaining between them. This CDR3 is built from 16 residues. In DNA form, the CDR3 reads TGTGCCAGCAGCTTATTGGTGGGCGTATCCACAGATACGCAGTATTTT. Encoded protein: CASSLLVGVSTDTQYF.

The chain links TRBV6-1 to TRBJ1-1; no reliable D call. Deletions cut 2 bases from V and 3 bases from J, with 13 bases between. From germline, CDR1 is MNHNS and CDR2 SASEGT. The CDR3 covers 15 residues. As DNA, the CDR3 is TGTGCCAGCAGTGAAATGCGGCTTACGGACACTGAAGCTTTCTTT. This codes for CASSEMRLTDTEAFF.

The chain links TRBV7-2 to TRBJ1-2; no clear D. Trimming cost V 1 base and J 7 bases, with 7 bases left between them. The CDR3 loop spans 12 amino acids. Germline lookup yields CDR1 SGHTA and CDR2 FQGNSA. Written as DNA, the CDR3 is TGTGCCAGCAGCTTAGACGTCGGTGGCTACACCTTC. It encodes CASSLDVGGYTF.

The CDR3 nucleotides are TGTGCCAGCAGCTCATCAGGGCGGACTGAAGCTTTCTTT. This codes for CASSSSGRTEAFF. V is TRBV11-2 and J is TRBJ1-1; maybe TRBD1 (5 bases). V shed 4 bases and J shed 5 bases, with 11 bases lying between them. This CDR3 contains 13 residues. From germline, CDR1 is SGHAT and CDR2 FQNNGV.

V gene TRBV2 combines with J gene TRBJ1-2; 7 nucleotides agree with TRBD1. Unmatched junction bases numbered 12, after V lost 8 bases and J lost 3 bases. Per germline, CDR1 SNHLY and CDR2 FYNNEI. This CDR3 has 15 residues. CDR3 bases: TGTGCCAGCTCCCAAAGGGACAGCCTATACTATGGCTACACCTTC. This codes for CASSQRDSLYYGYTF.

The V call is TRBV19, the J call TRBJ1-5; unclear D gene. With 5 bases removed from V and 7 bases from J, the gap between germline ends came to 9 bases. The CDR3 runs 12 residues. Germline V lookup: CDR1 LNHDA, CDR2 SQIVND (reference sequence). The CDR3 DNA sequence: TGTGCCAGTAGTCATAGTCAACAGCCCCAGCATTTT. Its translation is CASSHSQQPQHF.

This clone has just a few counts. The rearrangement links TRBV11-1 to TRBJ2-1; 9 bases line up with TRBD2. The V gene's germline CDR1 is SGHAT and CDR2 FQDESV (reference sequence). V shed 5 bases and J 9 bases; nucleotides not matched to a gene: 8. The CDR3 extends over 14 amino acids. The CDR3 reads CASSPGLARGEQFF. As DNA, the CDR3 is TGTGCCAGCAGCCCAGGACTAGCGCGAGGTGAGCAGTTCTTC.

This clone came up once. The CDR3: CASSESGGLQNTEAFF. Written as DNA, the CDR3 is TGTGCCAGCAGTGAGTCGGGGGGCTTACAGAACACTGAAGCTTTCTTT. V usage is TRBV6-1 and J usage is TRBJ1-1; tentatively, D is TRBD1 (6 bases). Germline V gene data show CDR1 as MNHNS and CDR2 as SASEGT. Trimming left V 3 bases short and J 1 base short, with 15 bases between. The CDR3 totals 16 residues.

V usage is TRBV6-4 and J usage is TRBJ2-3; D ambiguous. V was pared by 7 bases and J by 4 bases, with 15 bases between. Per germline, CDR1 MRHNA and CDR2 SNTAGT. This CDR3 spans 14 amino acids. The CDR3, as DNA: TGTGCCAGCACGGCGGCCCCTAGGCCAGATACGCAGTATTTT. Translating gives CASTAAPRPDTQYF.

V usage is TRBV19 and J usage is TRBJ2-1; the D gene is possibly TRBD2 (6 bases). CDR3 size: 14 residues. In germline, CDR1 is LNHDA, CDR2 SQIVND (reference sequence). V dropped 7 bases and J dropped 9 bases, with 19 bases sitting between them. CDR3: CASNPAVAGLEQFF. The CDR3 DNA is TGTGCCAGTAACCCGGCCGTTGCGGGGCTTGAGCAGTTCTTC. Looking up the rest from reference TRBV19 and TRBJ2-1 gives the full variable domain: DGGITQSPKYLFRKEGQNVTLSCEQNLNHDAMYWYRQDPGQGLRLIYYSQIVNDFQKGDIAEGYSVSREKKESFPLTVTSAQKNPTAFYLCASNPAVAGLEQFFGPGTRLTVL.

This clone was seen only once. The chain uses TRBV7-2 and TRBJ2-3, with 16 bases fitting TRBD2. With 5 bases clipped from V and 13 bases from J, the junction kept 12 bases outside the gene matches. The CDR3 runs to 16 residues. The germline gives CDR1 SGHTA, CDR2 FQGNSA. CDR3 bases: TGTGCCAGCAGCCCAAACGCCGGGACTAGCGGGAGGGCTGAGTATTTT. Translation gives CASSPNAGTSGRAEYF.

The rearrangement uses TRBV4-1 and TRBJ2-5, with 8 bases lining up with TRBD2. V was clipped by 1 base and J by 7 bases; unmatched bases: 8. This CDR3 has 15 residues. Germline CDR1 is MGHRA and CDR2 is YSYEKL. The CDR3 nucleotides read TGCGCCAGCAGCCAAGCGGGGGGGGTCTCGGGGACCCAGTACTTC. Translating it yields CASSQAGGVSGTQYF.

Only a few counts were recorded for this clone. Other DNA sequences in the sample encode the same CDR3. V and J are TRBV30 and TRBJ2-1; TRBD2 matches at 12 bases. The CDR3 is 15 residues long. From germline, CDR1 is GTSNPN and CDR2 SVGIG (reference sequence). Trimming cost V 1 base and J 5 bases; bases outside gene matches: 3. CDR3 region: CAWSGLAGANNEQFF. For the CDR3, the DNA is TGTGCCTGGAGTGGACTAGCGGGAGCGAACAATGAGCAGTTCTTC. Using reference TRBV30 and TRBJ2-1 for the parts outside the CDR3, the full variable domain is SQTIHQWPATLVQPVGSPLSLECTVEGTSNPNLYWYRQAAGRGLQLLFYSVGIGQISSEVPQNLSASRPQDRQFILSSKKLLLSDSGFYLCAWSGLAGANNEQFFGPGTRLTVL.

Written as DNA, the CDR3 is TGTGCCAGCAGCGCATCACAGGGTGGTAGCTACACCTTC. Translating it yields CASSASQGGSYTF. The chain combines TRBV7-2 with TRBJ1-2; possibly TRBD1 for D (6 bases). The CDR3 loop spans 13 amino acids. Germline loops: CDR1 SGHTA, CDR2 FQGNSA. Between the trimmed V and J ends, which lost 5 bases and 9 bases, there was a span of 16 bases.

The chain employs TRBV5-6 and TRBJ2-5; 8 bases are a match to TRBD2. The V segment lost 4 bases and the J segment 2 bases; nucleotides outside the gene matches: 7. The CDR3 sequence is 15 residues long. CDR1 and CDR2 (germline): SGHDT, YYEEEE. This chain's CDR3 is CASSPVAGPQETQYF. CDR3 sequence (DNA): TGTGCCAGCAGCCCAGTAGCGGGACCGCAAGAGACCCAGTACTTC.

This clone was observed a handful of times. The chain uses TRBV7-9 and TRBJ1-2, with D perhaps TRBD1 (5 bases). The CDR3 loop spans 15 amino acids. The V gene's germline CDR1 is SEHNR and CDR2 FQNEAQ (reference sequence). The V end was cut by 2 bases, the J end by 4 bases, with 14 bases between. The CDR3 coding sequence is TGTGCCAGCAGCTTAAGCAGGGCCCAGATCTATGGCTACACCTTC. Its translation: CASSLSRAQIYGYTF.

J is TRBJ2-7 and V is TRBV6-5; a weak D match, TRBD2 (5 bases). V was shortened by 10 bases and J by 5 bases, with 12 bases between the two germline ends. The CDR3 totals 11 residues. Germline V gene lookup returns CDR1 MNHEY and CDR2 SVGAGI. CDR3 sequence: CATKLGDEQYF. CDR3 DNA: TGTGCCACCAAACTAGGCGACGAGCAGTACTTC.